This TCR beta chain was identified during a study of cytomegalovirus exposure and HLA in healthy donors. Study-level findings and limits: Researchers counted some 150 TCR beta chains as cytomegalovirus-associated. Diagnosis of cytomegalovirus status made by the classifier reportedly showed high specificity and sensitivity. In vitro assays verified that a few CMV-associated chains recognized CMV antigens specifically. While the bulk of TCR sequences proved rare, some public TCRs turned up in many donors.

The germline V gene has CDR1 SQVTM and CDR2 ANQGSEA. J gave up 5 bases and V 7 bases, and 12 bases lay outside the gene matches. This CDR3 contains 15 residues. Repertoires were generated with immunoSEQ multiplex PCR, while TCRdb's copy carries only in-frame clones and drops some. The data contain approximately 70,000 clones, around 94% of them seen just once; the ten biggest clones take up 0.55% to 0.8%. As to this clone: The antigen is undetermined.

The clonotype was recovered from a woman between 18 and 30 years old in good health and CMV-seronegative. Sequencing was performed on PBMCs. The chain uses TRBV29-1 and TRBJ2-2; 8 bases fit TRBD1. This chain's CDR3 is CSAQQGAIRTGELFF. Written as DNA, the CDR3 is TGCAGCGCCCAGCAGGGGGCCATAAGGACCGGGGAGCTGTTTTTT.